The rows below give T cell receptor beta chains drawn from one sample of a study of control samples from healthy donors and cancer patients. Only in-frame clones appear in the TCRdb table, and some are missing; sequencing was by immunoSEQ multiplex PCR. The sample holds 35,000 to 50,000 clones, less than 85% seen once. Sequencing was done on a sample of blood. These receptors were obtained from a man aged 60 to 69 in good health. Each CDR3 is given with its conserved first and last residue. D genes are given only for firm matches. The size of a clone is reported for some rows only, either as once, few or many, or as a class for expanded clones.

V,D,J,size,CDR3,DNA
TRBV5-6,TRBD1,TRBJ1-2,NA,CASADQGAHNYGYTF,TGTGCCAGCGCCGACCAGGGGGCCCATAACTATGGCTACACCTTC
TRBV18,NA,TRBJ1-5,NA,CASSPRGIRDQPQHF,TGTGCCAGCTCCCCCCGGGGGATCAGGGATCAGCCCCAGCATTTT
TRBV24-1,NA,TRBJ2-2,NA,CATSVFLFGELFF,TGTGCCACCAGTGTCTTCCTGTTCGGGGAGCTGTTTTTT
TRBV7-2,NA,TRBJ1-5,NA,CASSLPGLPSNQPQHF,TGTGCCAGCAGCTTACCGGGACTTCCTAGCAATCAGCCCCAGCATTTT
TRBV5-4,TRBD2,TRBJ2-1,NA,CASSSPGTSGSYNEQFF,TGTGCCAGCAGCTCTCCCGGGACTAGCGGATCCTACAATGAGCAGTTCTTC
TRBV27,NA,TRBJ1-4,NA,CASSTRRSNEKLFF,TGTGCCAGCAGTACGAGAAGGAGTAATGAAAAACTGTTTTTT
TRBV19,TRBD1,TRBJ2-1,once,CATRDSYYNEQFF,TGTGCCACCCGGGACAGTTACTACAATGAGCAGTTCTTC
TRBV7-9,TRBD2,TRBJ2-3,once,CASSSSGRATDTQYF,TGTGCCAGCAGCTCTAGCGGGAGGGCGACAGATACGCAGTATTTT
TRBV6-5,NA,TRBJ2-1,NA,CASSYSSPNEQFF,TGTGCCAGCAGTTACTCTAGTCCCAATGAGCAGTTCTTC
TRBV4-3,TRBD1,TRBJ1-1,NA,CASSQDFGTGYTEAFF,TGCGCCAGCAGCCAAGATTTTGGGACAGGGTACACTGAAGCTTTCTTT
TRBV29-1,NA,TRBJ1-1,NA,CSVLQGSNTEAFF,TGCAGCGTTTTACAGGGCTCGAACACTGAAGCTTTCTTT
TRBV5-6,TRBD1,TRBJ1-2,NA,CASSFDRAGYTF,TGTGCCAGCAGCTTCGACAGGGCTGGCTACACCTTC
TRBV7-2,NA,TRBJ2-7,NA,CASSLEEGNYEQYF,TGTGCCAGCAGCTTAGAAGAGGGTAACTACGAGCAGTACTTC
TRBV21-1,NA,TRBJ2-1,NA,CASSTRARISYNEQFF,TGTGCCAGCAGCACCCGGGCCCGGATCTCCTACAATGAGCAGTTCTTC
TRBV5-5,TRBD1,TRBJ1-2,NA,CASTLEGGLGYGYTF,TGTGCCAGCACCTTGGAAGGGGGCCTTGGCTATGGCTACACCTTC
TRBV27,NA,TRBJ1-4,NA,CASSLLGANEKLFF,TGTGCCAGCAGTTTACTGGGAGCTAATGAAAAACTGTTTTTT
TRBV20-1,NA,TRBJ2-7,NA,CRGSKYEQYF,TGCAGGGGGAGTAAGTACGAGCAGTACTTC